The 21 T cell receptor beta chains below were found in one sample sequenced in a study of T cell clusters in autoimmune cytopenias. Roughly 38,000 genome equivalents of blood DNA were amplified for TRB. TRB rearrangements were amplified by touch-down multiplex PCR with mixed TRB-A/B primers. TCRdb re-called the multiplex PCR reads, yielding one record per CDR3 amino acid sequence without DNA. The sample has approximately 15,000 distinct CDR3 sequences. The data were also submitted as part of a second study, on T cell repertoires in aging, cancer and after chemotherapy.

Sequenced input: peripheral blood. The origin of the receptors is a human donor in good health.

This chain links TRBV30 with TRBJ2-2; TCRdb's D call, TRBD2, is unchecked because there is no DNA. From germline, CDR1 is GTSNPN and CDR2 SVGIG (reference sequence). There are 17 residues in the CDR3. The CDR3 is CAWRTSGRAWGTGELFF. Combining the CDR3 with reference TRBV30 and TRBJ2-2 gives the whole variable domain SQTIHQWPATLVQPVGSPLSLECTVEGTSNPNLYWYRQAAGRGLQLLFYSVGIGQISSEVPQNLSASRPQDRQFILSSKKLLLSDSGFYLCAWRTSGRAWGTGELFFGEGSRLTVL.

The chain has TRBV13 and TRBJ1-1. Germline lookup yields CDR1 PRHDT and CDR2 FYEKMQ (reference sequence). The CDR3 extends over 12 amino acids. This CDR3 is CASSFPAMAAFF.

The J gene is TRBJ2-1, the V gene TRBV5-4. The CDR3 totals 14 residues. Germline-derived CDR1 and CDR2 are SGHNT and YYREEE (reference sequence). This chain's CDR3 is CASSLLGVHNEQFF.

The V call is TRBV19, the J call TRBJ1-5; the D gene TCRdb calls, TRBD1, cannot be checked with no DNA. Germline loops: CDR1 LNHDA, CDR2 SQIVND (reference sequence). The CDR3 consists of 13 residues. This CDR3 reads CASSSRVRQPQHF.

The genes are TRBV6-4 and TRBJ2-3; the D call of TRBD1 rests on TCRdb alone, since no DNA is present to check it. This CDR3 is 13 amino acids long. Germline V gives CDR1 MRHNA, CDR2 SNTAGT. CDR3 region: CASSRERDGTQYF.

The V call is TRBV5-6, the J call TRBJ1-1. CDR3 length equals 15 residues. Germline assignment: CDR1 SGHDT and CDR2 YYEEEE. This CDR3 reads CASSFGPGLNTEAFF.

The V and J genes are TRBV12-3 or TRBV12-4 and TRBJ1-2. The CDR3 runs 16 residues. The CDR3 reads CARSLALGEKPYGYTF.

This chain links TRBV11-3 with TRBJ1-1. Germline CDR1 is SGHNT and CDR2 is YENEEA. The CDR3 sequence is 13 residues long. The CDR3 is CASSLGADTEAFF.

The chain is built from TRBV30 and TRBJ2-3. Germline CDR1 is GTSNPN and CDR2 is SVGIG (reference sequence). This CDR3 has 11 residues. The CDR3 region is CACFNTDTQYF. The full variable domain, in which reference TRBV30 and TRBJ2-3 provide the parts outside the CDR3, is SQTIHQWPATLVQPVGSPLSLECTVEGTSNPNLYWYRQAAGRGLQLLFYSVGIGQISSEVPQNLSASRPQDRQFILSSKKLLLSDSGFYLCACFNTDTQYFGPGTRLTVL.

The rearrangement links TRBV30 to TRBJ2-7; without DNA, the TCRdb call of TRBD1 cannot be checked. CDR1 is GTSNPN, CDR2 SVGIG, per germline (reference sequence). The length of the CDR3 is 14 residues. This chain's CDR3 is CAWSVLAGSVRQYF. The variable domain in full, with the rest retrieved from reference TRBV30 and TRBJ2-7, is SQTIHQWPATLVQPVGSPLSLECTVEGTSNPNLYWYRQAAGRGLQLLFYSVGIGQISSEVPQNLSASRPQDRQFILSSKKLLLSDSGFYLCAWSVLAGSVRQYFGPGTRLTVT.

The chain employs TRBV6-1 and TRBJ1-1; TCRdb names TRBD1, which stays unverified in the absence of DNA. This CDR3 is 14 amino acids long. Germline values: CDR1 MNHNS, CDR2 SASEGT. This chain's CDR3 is CASSPRGWNTEAFF.

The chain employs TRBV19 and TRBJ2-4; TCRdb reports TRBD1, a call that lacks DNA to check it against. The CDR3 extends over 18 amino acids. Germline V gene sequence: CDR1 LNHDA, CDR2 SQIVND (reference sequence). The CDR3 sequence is CASSMSSSRDRLKNIQYF. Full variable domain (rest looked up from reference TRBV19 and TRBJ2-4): DGGITQSPKYLFRKEGQNVTLSCEQNLNHDAMYWYRQDPGQGLRLIYYSQIVNDFQKGDIAEGYSVSREKKESFPLTVTSAQKNPTAFYLCASSMSSSRDRLKNIQYFGAGTRLSVL.

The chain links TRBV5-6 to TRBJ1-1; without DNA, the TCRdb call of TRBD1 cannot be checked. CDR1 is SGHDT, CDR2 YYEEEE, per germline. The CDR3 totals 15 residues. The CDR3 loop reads CASSPKTRVFTEAFF.

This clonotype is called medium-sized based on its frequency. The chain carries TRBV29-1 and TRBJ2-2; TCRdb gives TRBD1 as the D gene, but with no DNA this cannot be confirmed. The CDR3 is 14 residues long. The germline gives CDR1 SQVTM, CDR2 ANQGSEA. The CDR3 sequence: CSVVGQGRAGELFF.

The CDR3 spells CASSVSGRQYF. The chain has TRBV27 and TRBJ2-5; TCRdb indicates TRBD2, and absent DNA this call remains unverified. The CDR3 sequence is 11 residues long. Germline assignment: CDR1 MNHEY and CDR2 SMNVEV (reference sequence).

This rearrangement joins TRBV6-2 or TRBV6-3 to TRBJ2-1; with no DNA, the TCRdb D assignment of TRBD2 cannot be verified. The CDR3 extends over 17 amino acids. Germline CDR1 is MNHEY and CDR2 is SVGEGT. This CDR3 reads CASLTQQGLANYNEQFF.

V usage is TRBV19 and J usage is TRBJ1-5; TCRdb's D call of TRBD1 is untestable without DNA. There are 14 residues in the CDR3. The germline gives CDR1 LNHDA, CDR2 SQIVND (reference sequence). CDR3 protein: CASSLSGVNQPQHF.

The CDR3 sequence: CASIMGGNTDTQYF. The genes are TRBV11-3 and TRBJ2-3; the D call of TRBD1 rests on TCRdb alone, since no DNA is present to check it. Germline V gene lookup returns CDR1 SGHNT and CDR2 YENEEA. The CDR3 has 14 amino acids. The complete variable domain, with remaining parts taken from reference TRBV11-3 and TRBJ2-3, reads EAGVVQSPRYKIIEKKQPVAFWCNPISGHNTLYWYLQNLGQGPELLIRYENEEAVDDSQLPKDRFSAERLKGVDSTLKIQPAELGDSAVYLCASIMGGNTDTQYFGPGTRLTVL.

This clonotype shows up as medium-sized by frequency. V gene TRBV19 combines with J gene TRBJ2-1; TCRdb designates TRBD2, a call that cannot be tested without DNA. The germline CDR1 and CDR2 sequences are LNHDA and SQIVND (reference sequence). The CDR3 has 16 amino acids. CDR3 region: CASTPGLAGGGHEQFF. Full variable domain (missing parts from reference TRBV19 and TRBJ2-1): DGGITQSPKYLFRKEGQNVTLSCEQNLNHDAMYWYRQDPGQGLRLIYYSQIVNDFQKGDIAEGYSVSREKKESFPLTVTSAQKNPTAFYLCASTPGLAGGGHEQFFGPGTRLTVL.

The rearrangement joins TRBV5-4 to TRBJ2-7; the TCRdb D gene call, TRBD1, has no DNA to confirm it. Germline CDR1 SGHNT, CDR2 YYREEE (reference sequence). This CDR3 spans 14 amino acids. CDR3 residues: CASSLGTGLYEQYF.

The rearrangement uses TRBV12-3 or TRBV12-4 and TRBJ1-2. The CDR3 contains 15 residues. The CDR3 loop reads CASSVSGTRHYGYTF.